Following are 16 T cell receptor beta chains from one sample sequenced in a study of cytomegalovirus exposure and HLA in healthy donors (dated by TCRdb to the late 2010s). Library prep was done by the immunoSEQ multiplex PCR assay. A mixture of 60 forward primers for TCR Vbeta segments and 13 reverse primers for TCR Jbeta segments was used in the multiplex PCR. TCRdb mirrors the immuneACCESS table, restricted to in-frame sequences. Some clones are absent from its copies; in checked studies, under half trace to an unresolved V gene, and the reason for the others is unknown. Counted in this sample were 70,000 to 100,000 clones; around 82% of them appeared once. Roughly 2% of the sample is taken by the ten largest. Specimen: PBMCs. These receptors originate from a man in his late teens or twenties in good health and CMV-seronegative.

The chain has TRBV7-9 and TRBJ1-3, with D hard to call. With 7 bases removed from V and 2 bases from J, the gap between germline ends came to 9 bases. Germline V gene sequence: CDR1 SEHNR, CDR2 FQNEAQ (reference sequence). This CDR3 is built from 13 residues. This chain's CDR3 is CASMVQAGNTIYF. The CDR3 DNA reads as TGTGCCAGCATGGTCCAGGCTGGAAACACCATATATTTT.

The rearrangement joins TRBV19 to TRBJ1-4; 7 positions agree with TRBD1. The CDR3 is made up of 14 amino acids. After removal of 1 base from V and 6 bases from J, the junction contained 2 bases not matched to a gene. CDR1 and CDR2 from the germline V gene are LNHDA and SQIVND (reference sequence). CDR3 sequence reads: CASSIGTGYEKLFF. The CDR3 coding sequence is TGTGCCAGTAGTATAGGGACAGGTTATGAAAAACTGTTTTTT.

V gene TRBV4-1 combines with J gene TRBJ1-6, with 8 bases aligning to TRBD1. The CDR3 is 15 amino acids. Germline values: CDR1 MGHRA, CDR2 YSYEKL. V gave up 4 bases and J gave up 5 bases; unmatched junction bases: 4. CDR3 in amino acids: CASSPQTGDNSPLHF. Written as DNA, the CDR3 is TGCGCCAGCAGCCCTCAGACAGGGGATAATTCACCCCTCCACTTT.

The chain combines TRBV7-2 with TRBJ1-1, with D unclear. V lost 5 bases and J lost 2, with 9 bases in between. CDR3 length: 13 residues. From germline, CDR1 is SGHTA and CDR2 FQGNSA. The DNA of the CDR3 is TGTGCCAGCAGCCCTGGCCATAACACTGAAGCTTTCTTT. Protein: CASSPGHNTEAFF. Full variable domain (remainder filled in from reference TRBV7-2 and TRBJ1-1): GAGVSQSPSNKVTEKGKDVELRCDPISGHTALYWYRQSLGQGLEFLIYFQGNSAPDKSGLPSDRFSAERTGGSVSTLTIQRTQQEDSAVYLCASSPGHNTEAFFGQGTRLTVV.

This clone was seen only a few times. V gene TRBV27 combines with J gene TRBJ1-6; D is perhaps TRBD1 (6 bases). CDR3 length: 16 amino acids. From germline, CDR1 is MNHEY and CDR2 SMNVEV (reference sequence). V shed 5 bases and J shed 2 bases, with 13 bases lying between them. The CDR3 DNA is TGTGCCAGCAGTCCGAAAACAGGGACCTATAATTCACCCCTCCACTTT. Amino acid sequence: CASSPKTGTYNSPLHF.

This clone was detected once. The chain couples TRBV12-5 to TRBJ1-5, with D uncertain. Germline lookup yields CDR1 LGHNT and CDR2 FRNRAP. The CDR3 is made up of 19 amino acids. Trimming stripped 2 bases from V and 5 bases from J, with 25 bases between. CDR3 nucleotide sequence: TGTGCTAGTGGTTTGACCACCTCATTACTAGGAGACGCCGATCAGCCCCAGCATTTT. Its translation is CASGLTTSLLGDADQPQHF. Full variable domain (remainder filled in from reference TRBV12-5 and TRBJ1-5): DARVTQTPRHKVTEMGQEVTMRCQPILGHNTVFWYRQTMMQGLELLAYFRNRAPLDDSGMPKDRFSAEMPDATLATLKIQPSEPRDSAVYFCASGLTTSLLGDADQPQHFGDGTRLSIL.

This clone has only a few counts. The rearrangement links TRBV11-1 to TRBJ1-1, with D maybe TRBD1 (6 bases). V was clipped by 6 bases and J by 10 bases, with 12 bases between them. Per the germline V gene, CDR1 is SGHAT and CDR2 is FQDESV (reference sequence). This CDR3 region has 11 residues. The CDR3: CASSLGGGAFF. The CDR3 DNA reads TGTGCCAGCAGTCTGGGAGGGGGAGCTTTCTTT.

This chain joins TRBV6-5 and TRBJ1-1; a weak D match, TRBD1 (5 bases). CDR3 length equals 15 residues. Looked up from germline, CDR1 is MNHEY and CDR2 is SVGAGI. Trimming left V 0 bases short and J 4 bases short, with 12 bases between. CDR3 DNA sequence: TGTGCCAGCAGTTACTCGAATCGGGGGAGCACTGAAGCTTTCTTT. This gives the protein CASSYSNRGSTEAFF.

This sequence joins TRBV7-3 and TRBJ1-1; 9 bases align to TRBD1. V lost 4 bases to trimming and J lost 5 bases; unmatched junction nucleotides: 2. The CDR3 has 13 residues. In germline, CDR1 is SGHTA, CDR2 FQGTGA. CDR3 in amino acids: CASSSGQGTEAFF. The DNA of the CDR3 is TGTGCCAGCAGCTCGGGACAGGGTACTGAAGCTTTCTTT.

This sequence joins TRBV6-6 and TRBJ2-1, with 8 bases matching TRBD2. The germline CDR1 and CDR2 sequences are MNHNY and SVGAGI (reference sequence). With 6 bases clipped from V and 9 bases from J, the junction kept 13 bases outside the gene matches. There are 15 residues in the CDR3. The CDR3: CASSTGLVSTGEQFF. The CDR3 DNA sequence: TGTGCCAGCAGCACGGGACTAGTGTCTACGGGTGAGCAGTTCTTC.

The chain couples TRBV6-5 to TRBJ2-3, with D unresolved. The CDR3 spans 12 residues. Trimming shortened V by 5 bases and J by 6 bases, and 9 bases separated the two germline ends. Germline CDR1 is MNHEY and CDR2 is SVGAGI. The CDR3: CASSPPSDTQYF. The CDR3 region has the DNA TGTGCCAGCAGTCCCCCGAGTGATACGCAGTATTTT.

The chain joins TRBV30 to TRBJ2-3; TRBD1 matches 8 bases. Germline CDR1 GTSNPN, CDR2 SVGIG (reference sequence). The CDR3 is 13 residues long. CDR3 sequence: CASTGANTDTQYF. The CDR3 nucleotides read TGTGCTTCGACAGGGGCCAACACAGATACGCAGTATTTT.

The chain combines TRBV2 with TRBJ2-7, with 9 bases identical to TRBD1. The germline V gene encodes CDR1 SNHLY and CDR2 FYNNEI. The CDR3 contains 14 residues. After removal of 5 bases from V and 6 bases from J, the junction contained 8 bases not matched to a gene. The CDR3 bases are TGTGCCAGCAGTTGGGACAGGGTATACTCCGAGCAGTACTTC. Its translation is CASSWDRVYSEQYF.

On this clone: The sample has other DNA sequences that encode this CDR3 too. The chain recombines TRBV6-5 with TRBJ2-1; 8 nucleotides line up with TRBD2. Germline CDR1 and CDR2: MNHEY and SVGAGI. J lost 7 bases, V lost 4 bases, and 6 bases had no gene match. The CDR3 has 14 amino acids. The CDR3 nucleotides are TGTGCCAGCAGTTCAACTAGCGGACCGAATGAGCAGTTCTTC. Encoded protein: CASSSTSGPNEQFF.

The chain links TRBV30 to TRBJ2-7, with D unresolved. The length of the CDR3 is 15 residues. Per the germline V gene, CDR1 is GTSNPN and CDR2 is SVGIG (reference sequence). Trimming shortened V by 0 bases and J by 1 base, and 13 bases separated the two germline ends. The CDR3 reads CAWSVPSYVSYEQYF. The CDR3 DNA follows: TGTGCCTGGAGTGTACCATCCTATGTTTCCTACGAGCAGTACTTC.

The chain employs TRBV10-2 and TRBJ1-2; 8 bases fit TRBD1. The V and J ends lost 6 bases and 8 bases, in that order; junction bases with no gene match: 11. Germline values: CDR1 WSHSY, CDR2 SAAADI. The CDR3 has 14 residues. CDR3 in amino acids: CASRDRARVEGYTF. CDR3 DNA: TGCGCCAGCAGGGACAGGGCTCGAGTGGAGGGCTACACCTTC.